The TCR beta chain described here comes from a study of OX40 agonist ivuxolimab in advanced cancers. To note about this clone: Its matching antigen is unknown.

TCRdb keeps only in-frame clones here, not all; method: immunoSEQ multiplex PCR. Found here are over 55,000 clones, around 84% of them singletons; the top ten hold 1.5% to 2%. Blood sampling took place at baseline, cycle 4 day 1, and cycle 7 day 1. Trimming shortened V by 5 bases and J by 6 bases, and 8 bases separated the two germline ends. The CDR3 is 12 amino acids. The germline V gene encodes CDR1 LGHNT and CDR2 FRNRAP. Study-level points and caveats: CD4+ and CD8+ blood T cells expanded clonally by week 6 at 0.1 to 3.0 mg/kg.

The chain has TRBV12-5 and TRBJ2-1; no clear D gene. The receptor's source is an adult with an advanced solid tumor such as melanoma, head and neck, liver or kidney cancer. This material consisted of CD4+ or CD8+ T cells sorted from blood, taken in a trial of the OX40 agonist ivuxolimab. CDR3 in DNA: TGTGCTAGTGGTCCCGATTCCAATGAGCAGTTCTTC. Translation: CASGPDSNEQFF. Full variable domain (rest looked up from reference TRBV12-5 and TRBJ2-1): DARVTQTPRHKVTEMGQEVTMRCQPILGHNTVFWYRQTMMQGLELLAYFRNRAPLDDSGMPKDRFSAEMPDATLATLKIQPSEPRDSAVYFCASGPDSNEQFFGPGTRLTVL.